A single sample gave rise to the 30 T cell receptor beta chains below, sequenced in a study of blood T cell repertoires in COVID-19. Assay used: immunoSEQ multiplex PCR; TCRdb lists only in-frame clones, some missing. This table has 55,000 to 65,000 clones, 75% to 90% appearing once. Specimen: peripheral blood. All receptors derive from a human donor in a cohort sampled during active COVID-19.

The chain has TRBV5-4 and TRBJ1-2; TRBD1 might be the D (6 bases). This CDR3 spans 15 amino acids. Germline V gene lookup returns CDR1 SGHNT and CDR2 YYREEE (reference sequence). V was pared by 2 bases and J by 8 bases, with 19 bases between. In DNA form, the CDR3 reads TGTGCCAGCAGCTTTGTGGGCAGGGGTTTGAGGGGCTACACCTTC. Protein sequence: CASSFVGRGLRGYTF.

The chain links TRBV10-3 to TRBJ1-3; 9 nucleotides line up with TRBD1. Germline V gene lookup returns CDR1 ENHRY and CDR2 SYGVKD. J lost 2 bases, V lost 4 bases, and 3 bases had no gene match. This CDR3 is built from 15 residues. The CDR3 sequence is CAISAGTGTGNTIYF. CDR3 DNA sequence: TGTGCCATCAGTGCCGGGACAGGGACTGGAAACACCATATATTTT.

This chain connects TRBV5-1 to TRBJ2-3; tentative D call: TRBD2 (5 bases). CDR3 length equals 15 residues. V was trimmed by 1 base and J by 2 bases, leaving 11 bases between them. CDR1 is SGHRS, CDR2 YFSETQ, per germline. The CDR3 region has the DNA TGCGCCAGCAGCTTGTCTGAGGGCGCCACAGATACGCAGTATTTT. Its protein product is CASSLSEGATDTQYF.

Only a few counts were recorded for this clone. V gene TRBV28 combines with J gene TRBJ1-5, with D perhaps matching TRBD1 (5 bases). Germline-derived CDR1 and CDR2 are MDHEN and SYDVKM. The CDR3 runs 19 residues. V lost 3 bases, J lost 3 bases, and 24 bases lay in between. CDR3 coding DNA: TGTGCCAGCAGTTTCTCTTCAGGGCAGGCCCAATATATCAATCAGCCCCAGCATTTT. Its protein product is CASSFSSGQAQYINQPQHF.

This chain joins TRBV10-1 and TRBJ2-3, with TRBD2 matching over 11 bases. CDR3 size: 16 residues. Losses at the gene ends were 6 bases for V and 1 base for J; bases not matched to a gene: 6. Germline lookup yields CDR1 WNHNN and CDR2 SYGVQD (reference sequence). CDR3 nucleotides: TGCGCCAGCAGCCTCGGGACTAGCGGAGGCACAGATACGCAGTATTTT. Translating it yields CASSLGTSGGTDTQYF.

The rearrangement joins TRBV10-3 to TRBJ2-2; 8 bases are shared with TRBD2. The V gene end was trimmed by 11 bases and the J gene end by 5 bases; junction bases not matched to a gene: 16. Germline CDR1 reads ENHRY; CDR2 reads SYGVKD. The length of the CDR3 is 16 residues. The CDR3 nucleotides are TGTGCCCACAGTTGGGAACTAGCGGTCCAAACCGGGGAGCTGTTTTTT. Translating gives CAHSWELAVQTGELFF.

The chain uses TRBV10-2 and TRBJ2-7; TRBD1 matches 7 bases. Unmatched junction bases numbered 5, after V lost 6 bases and J lost 6 bases. Per the germline V gene, CDR1 is WSHSY and CDR2 is SAAADI. This CDR3 spans 12 amino acids. The CDR3 DNA reads TGCGCCAGCAGCGACAGGGCGGGCGAGCAGTACTTC. This translates into CASSDRAGEQYF.

V and J are TRBV18 and TRBJ1-5; D is possibly TRBD1 (6 bases). V was pared by 3 bases and J by 4 bases, with 10 bases between. The germline CDR1 and CDR2 sequences are KGHSH and LQKENI. CDR3 size: 14 residues. CDR3 nucleotides: TGTGCCAGCTCACCTACGGACAGAAATCAGCCCCAGCATTTT. Protein: CASSPTDRNQPQHF. The whole variable domain, remainder taken from reference TRBV18 and TRBJ1-5, is NAGVMQNPRHLVRRRGQEARLRCSPMKGHSHVYWYRQLPEEGLKFMVYLQKENIIDESGMPKERFSAEFPKEGPSILRIQQVVRGDSAAYFCASSPTDRNQPQHFGDGTRLSIL.

The CDR3 nucleotides are TGTGCCAGCAGGAACAGGGGAGGTCAAGGCTACACCTTC. It yields the protein CASRNRGGQGYTF. The rearrangement links TRBV12-3 or TRBV12-4 to TRBJ1-2; 7 nucleotides line up with TRBD1. The CDR3 is 13 residues long. Germline trimming cut 6 bases from V and 8 bases from J; bases unmatched to any gene: 9.

Concerning this clone: This probably arose from a read error, given a far larger clone one base away. The sample has other DNA sequences that encode this CDR3 too. This chain joins TRBV5-1 and TRBJ2-5; a weak D match, TRBD2 (7 bases). The CDR3 loop spans 16 amino acids. Germline values: CDR1 SGHRS, CDR2 YFSETQ. V gave up 2 bases and J gave up 4 bases, with 18 bases separating them. CDR3 in amino acids: CASSFRPGGGGETQYF. CDR3 nucleotide sequence: TGCGCCAGCAGCTTCCGGCCCGGGGGCGGGGGAGAGACCCAGTACTTC.

The rearrangement joins TRBV13 to TRBJ1-6; 8 nucleotides agree with TRBD1. Germline V gene sequence: CDR1 PRHDT, CDR2 FYEKMQ (reference sequence). The V and J ends lost 5 bases and 7 bases, in that order; junction bases with no gene match: 7. CDR3 length: 15 residues. This CDR3 reads CASSLRQGRNSPLHF. The CDR3 bases are TGTGCCAGCAGCCTCCGACAGGGGAGGAATTCACCCCTCCACTTT. Full variable domain (outside the CDR3, taken from reference TRBV13 and TRBJ1-6): AAGVIQSPRHLIKEKRETATLKCYPIPRHDTVYWYQQGPGQDPQFLISFYEKMQSDKGSIPDRFSAQQFSDYHSELNMSSLELGDSALYFCASSLRQGRNSPLHFGNGTRLTVT.

In DNA form, the CDR3 reads TGTGCCAGCAGCTTTGTCTCCAATTCACCCCTCCACTTT. Protein sequence: CASSFVSNSPLHF. V gene TRBV11-2 combines with J gene TRBJ1-6; D not certain. CDR3 length: 13 amino acids. V was clipped by 3 bases and J by 7 bases, with 7 bases between them. Germline assignment: CDR1 SGHAT and CDR2 FQNNGV.

The chain has TRBV5-1 and TRBJ2-1; D may be TRBD2 (5 bases). The CDR3 extends over 14 amino acids. Germline CDR1 and CDR2: SGHRS and YFSETQ. The V and J ends lost 4 bases and 5 bases respectively, with 13 bases between them. The CDR3 coding sequence is TGCGCCAGCAGCCCACCTAGCAACAACAATGAGCAGTTCTTC. It encodes CASSPPSNNNEQFF.

J is TRBJ1-1 and V is TRBV2; 10 bases align to TRBD1. Germline CDR1 and CDR2: SNHLY and FYNNEI. The ends lost 8 bases at V and 0 bases at J; junction bases unmatched: 12. This CDR3 spans 17 amino acids. CDR3: CASPRGQGPPMNTEAFF. The DNA for the CDR3 is TGTGCCAGCCCCCGGGGACAGGGGCCTCCCATGAACACTGAAGCTTTCTTT.

The V and J genes are TRBV30 and TRBJ2-1; D is perhaps TRBD1 (6 bases). The V end was cut by 0 bases, the J end by 4 bases, with 7 bases between. This CDR3 comprises 13 residues. Germline V CDR1 and CDR2: GTSNPN, SVGIG (reference sequence). CDR3 sequence (DNA): TGTGCCTGGAGTGTAGGGGGTTACAATGAGCAGTTCTTC. Translating gives CAWSVGGYNEQFF.

This clone came up a few times. V is TRBV6-4 and J is TRBJ2-3, with 7 nucleotides matching TRBD1. Trimming removed 6 bases from V and 2 bases from J; junction bases left unmatched: 5. Germline-derived CDR1 and CDR2 are MRHNA and SNTAGT. CDR3 length equals 14 residues. The CDR3 bases are TGTGCCAGCAGCGAGACAGGGTCCACAGATACGCAGTATTTT. Encoded protein: CASSETGSTDTQYF.

V usage is TRBV7-8 and J usage is TRBJ2-5; TRBD2 matches 10 bases. The CDR3 runs to 16 residues. Germline CDR1 and CDR2: SGHVS and FQNEAQ. J gave up 1 base and V 5 bases, and 7 bases lay outside the gene matches. The CDR3 region has the DNA TGTGCCAGCAGCAGCATAGCGGGGGGCCCCCAAGAGACCCAGTACTTC. Protein product: CASSSIAGGPQETQYF.

The chain carries TRBV7-8 and TRBJ2-7; TRBD2 aligns across 13 bases. Germline-derived CDR1 and CDR2 are SGHVS and FQNEAQ. Losses at the gene ends were 2 bases for V and 3 bases for J; bases not matched to a gene: 1. This CDR3 region has 15 residues. The CDR3 DNA follows: TGTGCCAGCAGCTTAAGACTAGCGGGGGGCTACGAGCAGTACTTC. Its protein is CASSLRLAGGYEQYF. Looking up the rest from reference TRBV7-8 and TRBJ2-7 gives the full variable domain: GAGVSQSPRYKVAKRGQDVALRCDPISGHVSLFWYQQALGQGPEFLTYFQNEAQLDKSGLPSDRFFAERPEGSVSTLKIQRTQQEDSAVYLCASSLRLAGGYEQYFGPGTRLTVT.

CDR3 nucleotides: TGTGCCAGCAGTTGGGCGGGGGAGGGTAATTCACCCCTCCACTTT. This sequence encodes CASSWAGEGNSPLHF. V and J are TRBV27 and TRBJ1-6, with D tentatively TRBD1 (5 bases). The length of the CDR3 is 15 residues. The germline V and J ends were trimmed by 4 bases and 6 bases, with 13 bases remaining between them. The germline CDR1 and CDR2 sequences are MNHEY and SMNVEV (reference sequence).

The chain has TRBV7-6 and TRBJ1-2; no definite D call. Trimming removed 2 bases from V and 9 bases from J, with 19 bases in between. The germline gives CDR1 SGHVS, CDR2 FNYEAQ. CDR3 length equals 15 residues. In DNA, the CDR3 is TGTGCCAGCAGCTTAAGGGAGACCATTGAGGGTAGCTACACCTTC. It translates to CASSLRETIEGSYTF.

This clone has a handful of counts. V gene TRBV14 combines with J gene TRBJ1-5; D unclear. The CDR3 has 14 amino acids. The germline gives CDR1 SGHDN, CDR2 FVKESK. Trimming cost V 4 bases and J 0 bases, with 7 bases left between them. The CDR3 nucleotides read TGTGCCAGCAGCCCTAAGAATAGCAATCAGCCCCAGCATTTT. This encodes CASSPKNSNQPQHF.

The chain couples TRBV2 to TRBJ2-3; 7 bases fit TRBD1. The CDR3 consists of 12 residues. Germline V CDR1 and CDR2: SNHLY, FYNNEI. V dropped 7 bases and J dropped 9; count of bases not matched to a gene: 7. The CDR3 protein is CASTPGQSTQYF. The CDR3 DNA reads TGTGCCAGCACACCGGGACAGTCGACGCAGTATTTT.

The genes are TRBV2 and TRBJ1-2; D may be TRBD1 (5 bases). Per germline, CDR1 SNHLY and CDR2 FYNNEI. Trimming cost V 4 bases and J 0 bases, with 9 bases left between them. The CDR3 covers 14 residues. The DNA for the CDR3 is TGTGCCAGCAGTGGACAGACATCTAACTATGGCTACACCTTC. Protein: CASSGQTSNYGYTF. Drawing the rest from reference TRBV2 and TRBJ1-2, the complete variable domain is EPEVTQTPSHQVTQMGQEVILRCVPISNHLYFYWYRQILGQKVEFLVSFYNNEISEKSEIFDDQFSVERPDGSNFTLKIRSTKLEDSAMYFCASSGQTSNYGYTFGSGTRLTVV.

CDR3 sequence: CASSLNQGRGYTF. The CDR3 DNA reads as TGTGCCAGCAGCCTAAACCAGGGTAGGGGCTACACCTTC. The chain is built from TRBV7-8 and TRBJ1-2; TRBD1 might be the D (5 bases). The CDR3 is 13 residues long. Germline CDR1 SGHVS, CDR2 FQNEAQ. The V end was cut by 5 bases, the J end by 8 bases, with 15 bases between.

The V gene is TRBV18, the J gene TRBJ1-2, with 7 positions matching TRBD1. There are 17 residues in the CDR3. In germline, CDR1 is KGHSH, CDR2 LQKENI. Losses at the gene ends were 8 bases for V and 1 base for J; bases not matched to a gene: 16. The CDR3 nucleotides read TGTGCCAGCGTACAACGAGGACAGGACCTTTATAACTATGGCTACACCTTC. As protein: CASVQRGQDLYNYGYTF. The variable domain in full, completed from reference TRBV18 and TRBJ1-2, reads NAGVMQNPRHLVRRRGQEARLRCSPMKGHSHVYWYRQLPEEGLKFMVYLQKENIIDESGMPKERFSAEFPKEGPSILRIQQVVRGDSAAYFCASVQRGQDLYNYGYTFGSGTRLTVV.

The V gene is TRBV6-5, the J gene TRBJ2-5; the match to TRBD2 covers 14 bases. The CDR3 has 13 residues. V dropped 8 bases and J dropped 5; count of bases not matched to a gene: 1. CDR1 and CDR2 from the germline V gene are MNHEY and SVGAGI. CDR3 DNA: TGTGCCAGCCGACTAGCGGGGGGGGAGACCCAGTACTTC. Protein: CASRLAGGETQYF.

This clone appeared a few times. The junction shows a germline mismatch at one end, possibly a read error. The rearrangement links TRBV7-9 to TRBJ2-3; TRBD2 agrees at 7 bases. Germline CDR1 and CDR2: SEHNR and FQNEAQ (reference sequence). The CDR3 consists of 14 residues. CDR3 bases: TGTGCCAGCAGCCTAGCGGCTAGCACAGATACGCAGTATTTT. Encoded protein: CASSLAASTDTQYF.

In its sample, this clone was seen a few times. V usage is TRBV2 and J usage is TRBJ2-4, with 12 bases identical to TRBD2. Germline CDR1 reads SNHLY; CDR2 reads FYNNEI. The CDR3 is 14 amino acids. V was clipped by 3 bases and J by 12 bases; unmatched bases: 6. The CDR3 DNA follows: TGTGCCAGCAGTGACGAGACTAGCGGGGGCTCTCAGTACTTC. Translated, it gives CASSDETSGGSQYF.

This clone has just one count. The rearrangement links TRBV7-8 to TRBJ1-2, with 8 bases identical to TRBD1. The germline V gene encodes CDR1 SGHVS and CDR2 FQNEAQ. V was clipped by 2 bases and J by 4 bases; unmatched bases: 6. This CDR3 has 15 residues. The CDR3 here is CASSLFNRGAYGYTF. CDR3 sequence (DNA): TGTGCCAGCAGCTTATTTAACAGGGGGGCCTATGGCTACACCTTC.

The CDR3 DNA is TGTGCCAGACCCTCCAATACGGAAGTACGAGGAGGCGAGCAGTACGTC. Protein product: CARPSNTEVRGGEQYV. The rearrangement joins TRBV27 to TRBJ2-7, with D maybe TRBD2 (5 bases). The CDR3 is 16 amino acids. Trimming pared 9 bases from V and 6 bases from J, leaving 27 bases between. CDR1 MNHEY and CDR2 SMNVEV come from the germline V gene (reference sequence).